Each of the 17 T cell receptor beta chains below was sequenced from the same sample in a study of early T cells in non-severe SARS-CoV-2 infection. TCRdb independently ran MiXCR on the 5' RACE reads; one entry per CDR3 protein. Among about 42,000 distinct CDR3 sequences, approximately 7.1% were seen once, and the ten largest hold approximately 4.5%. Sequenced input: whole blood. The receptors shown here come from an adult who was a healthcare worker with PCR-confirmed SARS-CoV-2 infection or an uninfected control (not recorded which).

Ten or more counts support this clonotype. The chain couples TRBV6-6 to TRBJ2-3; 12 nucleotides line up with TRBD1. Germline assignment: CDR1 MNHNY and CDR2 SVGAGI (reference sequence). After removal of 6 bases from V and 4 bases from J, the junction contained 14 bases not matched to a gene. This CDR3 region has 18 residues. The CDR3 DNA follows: TGTGCCAGCAGAAATACCGGGACAGGGGGCGTTACCCCAGATACGCAGTATTTT. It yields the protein CASRNTGTGGVTPDTQYF.

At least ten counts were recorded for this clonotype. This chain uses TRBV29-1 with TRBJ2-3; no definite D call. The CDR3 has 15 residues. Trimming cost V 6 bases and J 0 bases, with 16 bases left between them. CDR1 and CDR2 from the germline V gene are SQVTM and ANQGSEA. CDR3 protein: CSVVVDVPSTDTQYF. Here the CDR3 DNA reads TGCAGCGTCGTAGTGGACGTACCTAGCACAGATACGCAGTATTTT.

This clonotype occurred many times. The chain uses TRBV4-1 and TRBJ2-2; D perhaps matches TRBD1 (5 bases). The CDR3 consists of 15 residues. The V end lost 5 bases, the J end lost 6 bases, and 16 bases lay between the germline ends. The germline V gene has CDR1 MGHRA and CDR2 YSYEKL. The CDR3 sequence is CASSTNLGRAGELFF. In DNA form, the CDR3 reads TGCGCCAGCAGCACCAACCTAGGCAGGGCCGGGGAGCTGTTTTTT.

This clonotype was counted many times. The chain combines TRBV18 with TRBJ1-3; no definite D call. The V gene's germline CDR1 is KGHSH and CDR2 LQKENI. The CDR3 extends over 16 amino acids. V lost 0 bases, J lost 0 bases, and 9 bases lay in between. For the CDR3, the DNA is TGTGCCAGCTCACCACCCCAGGCTCTCTCTGGAAACACCATATATTTT. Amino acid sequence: CASSPPQALSGNTIYF.

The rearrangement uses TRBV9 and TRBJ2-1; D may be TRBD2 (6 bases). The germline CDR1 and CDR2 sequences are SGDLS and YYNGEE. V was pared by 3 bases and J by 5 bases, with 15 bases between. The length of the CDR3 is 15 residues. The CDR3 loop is CASSAAGRGDNEQFF. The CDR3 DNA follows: TGTGCCAGCAGCGCCGCGGGACGGGGAGACAATGAGCAGTTCTTC.

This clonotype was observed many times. CDR3 region: CSALPTRANTGELFF. The CDR3, as DNA: TGCAGTGCCCTTCCGACGAGGGCGAACACCGGGGAGCTGTTTTTT. The chain has TRBV20-1 and TRBJ2-2; a weak D match, TRBD2 (5 bases). CDR3 size: 15 residues. Trimming shortened V by 6 bases and J by 0 bases, and 14 bases separated the two germline ends. From germline, CDR1 is DFQATT and CDR2 SNEGSKA (reference sequence).

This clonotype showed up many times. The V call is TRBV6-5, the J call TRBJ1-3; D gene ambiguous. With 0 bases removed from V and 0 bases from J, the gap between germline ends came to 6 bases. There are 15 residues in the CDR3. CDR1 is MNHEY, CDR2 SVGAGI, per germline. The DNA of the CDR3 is TGTGCCAGCAGTTACTCATTCAGCTCTGGAAACACCATATATTTT. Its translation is CASSYSFSSGNTIYF.

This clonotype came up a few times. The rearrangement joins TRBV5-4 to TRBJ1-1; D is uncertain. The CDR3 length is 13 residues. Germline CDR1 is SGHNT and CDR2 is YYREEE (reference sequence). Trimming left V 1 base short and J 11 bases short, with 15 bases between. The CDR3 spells CASSLSGVFLAFF. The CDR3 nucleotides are TGTGCCAGCAGCTTGTCGGGCGTCTTCTTGGCTTTCTTT.

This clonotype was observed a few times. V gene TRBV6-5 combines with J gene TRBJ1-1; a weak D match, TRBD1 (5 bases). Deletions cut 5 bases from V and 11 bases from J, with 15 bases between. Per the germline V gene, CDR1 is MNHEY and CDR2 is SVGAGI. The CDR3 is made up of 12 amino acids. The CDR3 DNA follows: TGTGCCAGCAGTACCCGGGGGGTTTCGGCTTTCTTT. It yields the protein CASSTRGVSAFF.

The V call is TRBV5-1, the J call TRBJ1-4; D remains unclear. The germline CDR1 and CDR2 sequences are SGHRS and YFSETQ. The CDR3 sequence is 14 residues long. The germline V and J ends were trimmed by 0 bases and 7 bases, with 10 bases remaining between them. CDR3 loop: CASSLAEPGEKLFF. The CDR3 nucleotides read TGCGCCAGCAGCTTGGCCGAGCCGGGTGAAAAACTGTTTTTT.

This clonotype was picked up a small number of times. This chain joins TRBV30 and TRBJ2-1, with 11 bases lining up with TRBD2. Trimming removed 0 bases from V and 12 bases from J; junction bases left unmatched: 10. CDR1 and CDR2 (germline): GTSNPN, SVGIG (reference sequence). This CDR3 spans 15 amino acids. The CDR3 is CAWSVKLAGALGQFF. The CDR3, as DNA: TGTGCCTGGAGTGTCAAACTAGCGGGGGCGCTCGGGCAGTTCTTC. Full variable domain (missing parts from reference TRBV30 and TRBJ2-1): SQTIHQWPATLVQPVGSPLSLECTVEGTSNPNLYWYRQAAGRGLQLLFYSVGIGQISSEVPQNLSASRPQDRQFILSSKKLLLSDSGFYLCAWSVKLAGALGQFFGPGTRLTVL.

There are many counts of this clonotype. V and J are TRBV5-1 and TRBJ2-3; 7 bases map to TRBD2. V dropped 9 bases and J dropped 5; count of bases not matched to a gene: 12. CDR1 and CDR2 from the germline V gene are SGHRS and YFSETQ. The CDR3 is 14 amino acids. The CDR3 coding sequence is TGCGCCACGCACCGTGGACTAGTTGGAGATACGCAGTATTTT. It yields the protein CATHRGLVGDTQYF.

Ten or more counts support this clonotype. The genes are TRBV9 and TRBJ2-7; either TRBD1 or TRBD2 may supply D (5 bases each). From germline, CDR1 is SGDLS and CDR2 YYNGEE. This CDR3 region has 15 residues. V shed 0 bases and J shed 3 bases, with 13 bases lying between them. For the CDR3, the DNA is TGTGCCAGCAGCGTAGGAGTTGAGGGGTACTACGAGCAGTACTTC. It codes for CASSVGVEGYYEQYF. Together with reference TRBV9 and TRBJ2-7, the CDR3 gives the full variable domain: DSGVTQTPKHLITATGQRVTLRCSPRSGDLSVYWYQQSLDQGLQFLIQYYNGEERAKGNILERFSAQQFPDLHSELNLSSLELGDSALYFCASSVGVEGYYEQYFGPGTRLTVT.

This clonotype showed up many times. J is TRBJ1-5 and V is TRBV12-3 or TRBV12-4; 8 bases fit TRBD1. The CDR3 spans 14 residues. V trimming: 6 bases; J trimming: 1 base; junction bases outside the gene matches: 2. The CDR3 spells CASRDRVSNQPQHF. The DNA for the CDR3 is TGTGCCAGCAGGGACAGGGTAAGCAATCAGCCCCAGCATTTT.

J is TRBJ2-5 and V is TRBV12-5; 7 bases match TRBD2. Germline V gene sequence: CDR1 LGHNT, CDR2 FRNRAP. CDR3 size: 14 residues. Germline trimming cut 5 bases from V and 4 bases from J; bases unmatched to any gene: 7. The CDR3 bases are TGTGCTAGTGGTCCCGGGGGAGGGAGAGAGACCCAGTACTTC. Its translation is CASGPGGGRETQYF.

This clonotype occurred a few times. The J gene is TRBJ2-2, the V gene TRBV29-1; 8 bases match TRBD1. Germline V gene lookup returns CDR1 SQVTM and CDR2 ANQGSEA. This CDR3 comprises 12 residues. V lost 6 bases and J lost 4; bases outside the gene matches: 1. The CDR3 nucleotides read TGCAGCGTCGGACAGGGCACCGGGGAGCTGTTTTTT. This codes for CSVGQGTGELFF.

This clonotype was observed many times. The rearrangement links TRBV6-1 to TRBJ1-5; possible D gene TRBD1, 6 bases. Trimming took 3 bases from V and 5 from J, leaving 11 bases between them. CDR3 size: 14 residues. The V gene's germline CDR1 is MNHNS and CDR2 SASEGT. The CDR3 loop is CASSDRGSDQPQHF. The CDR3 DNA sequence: TGTGCCAGCAGTGATAGGGGGTCGGATCAGCCCCAGCATTTT.